The clone carrying this T cell receptor beta chain was found a few times. What it recognizes is unknown. This entry comes from a study of human T cells and chemical hapten exposure. Study context: Weekly scalp doses of diphenylcyclopropenone were given to patients during the approximately 25-week study. General study results and limits: Significantly greater numbers of large CDR3 similarity clusters came from expanded TCRs than from controls. Alopecia was present in the donors, so their immune response may differ from healthy people's.

TCRdb processed the RACE reads anew with MiXCR; each CDR3 protein has one entry. Altogether 85,000 to 100,000 distinct CDR3 sequences are present, roughly 9.6% being singletons, with the ten largest covering around 2.1%. Time point reported: patch test 2, 6 weeks after DPC sensitization. Described treatment: therapeutic diphenylcyclopropenone sensitization with weekly scalp DPC. Germline loops: CDR1 SGHDT, CDR2 YYEEEE. The CDR3 totals 19 residues. V lost 0 bases, J lost 1 base, and 11 bases stayed unmatched. The receptor comes from a man aged 35-49 years with alopecia areata. Some clones in this sample may be carry-over from other donors' samples. The chain carries TRBV5-6 and TRBJ2-5; 11 nucleotides line up with TRBD2. The source material was whole blood, sampled in connection with sensitization to the hapten diphenylcyclopropenone (DPC). CDR3 in amino acids: CASSLGLAGGAGLQETQYF. The CDR3 DNA sequence: TGTGCCAGCAGCTTGGGGCTAGCGGGAGGAGCCGGACTCCAAGAGACCCAGTACTTC.